The sample holds a few counts of the clone carrying this T cell receptor (beta chain). Its antigen is currently unknown. Germline assignment: CDR1 MGHRA and CDR2 YSYEKL. There are 15 residues in the CDR3. The V end was cut by 2 bases, the J end by 0 bases, with 7 bases between. The second PCR ran about 6 to 12 cycles with a sample-barcoded 5' primer and J-beta primers. All cDNA molecules were each tagged by a template-switch adaptor with 12 random nucleotides. TCRdb re-called the 5' RACE reads with MiXCR, one entry per CDR3 protein. Of 450,000 to 700,000 distinct CDR3 sequences listed, about 26% are singletons. This entry is derived from a study of blood T cells in healthy people across ages. Notes on the study in general: Total diversity from one million sequenced T cells was likely underestimated. Age advanced and TCR beta diversity per million T cells fell, roughly linearly.

Each sample yielded at least 7 million isolated PBMCs. The sample taken for sequencing was blood. V is TRBV4-1 and J is TRBJ1-4; no clear D. The clonotype was recovered from a woman aged 65 to 85 in good health. In DNA form, the CDR3 reads TGCGCCAGCAGCCAACCACGGGCAACTAATGAAAAACTGTTTTTT. It encodes CASSQPRATNEKLFF.